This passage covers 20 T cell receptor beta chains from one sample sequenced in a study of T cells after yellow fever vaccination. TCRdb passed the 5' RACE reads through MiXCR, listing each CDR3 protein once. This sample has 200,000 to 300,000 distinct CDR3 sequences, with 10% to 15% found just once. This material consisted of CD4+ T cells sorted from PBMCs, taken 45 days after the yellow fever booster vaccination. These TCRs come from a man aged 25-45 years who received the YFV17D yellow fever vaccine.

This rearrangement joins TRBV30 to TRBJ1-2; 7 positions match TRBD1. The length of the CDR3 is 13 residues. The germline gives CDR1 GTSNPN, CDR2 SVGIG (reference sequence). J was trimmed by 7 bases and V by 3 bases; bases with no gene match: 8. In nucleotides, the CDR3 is TGTGCCTGGAGCCCCGGACAGGTCGGTGGCTACACCTTC. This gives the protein CAWSPGQVGGYTF.

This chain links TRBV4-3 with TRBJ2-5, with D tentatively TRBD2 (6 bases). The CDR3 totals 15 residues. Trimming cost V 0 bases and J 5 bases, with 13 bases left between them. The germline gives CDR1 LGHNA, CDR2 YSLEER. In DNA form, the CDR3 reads TGCGCCAGCAGCCAAGAGGCCCGGGAGCGGGAGACCCAGTACTTC. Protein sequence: CASSQEARERETQYF.

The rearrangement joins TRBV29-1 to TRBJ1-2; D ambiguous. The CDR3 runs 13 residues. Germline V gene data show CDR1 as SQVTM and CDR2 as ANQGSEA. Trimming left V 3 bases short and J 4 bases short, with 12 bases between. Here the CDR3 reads CSVEVVRFYGYTF. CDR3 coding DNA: TGCAGCGTTGAGGTCGTGCGATTCTATGGCTACACCTTC.

The CDR3 loop reads CASSLAGGPRDTQYF. DNA for the CDR3: TGTGCCAGCAGCTTAGCGGGAGGGCCCCGGGATACGCAGTATTTT. This chain joins TRBV7-2 and TRBJ2-3; 7 bases agree with TRBD2. The CDR3 extends over 15 amino acids. The V segment lost 0 bases and the J segment 6 bases; nucleotides outside the gene matches: 6. Germline V gene lookup returns CDR1 SGHTA and CDR2 FQGNSA.

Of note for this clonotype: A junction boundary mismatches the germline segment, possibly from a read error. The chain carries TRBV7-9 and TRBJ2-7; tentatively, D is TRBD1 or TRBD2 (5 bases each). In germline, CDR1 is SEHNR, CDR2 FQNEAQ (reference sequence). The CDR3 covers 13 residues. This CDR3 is CASSFGDEGTFNF. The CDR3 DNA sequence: TGTGCCAGCAGCTTCGGGGATGAGGGGACCTTCAACTTC.

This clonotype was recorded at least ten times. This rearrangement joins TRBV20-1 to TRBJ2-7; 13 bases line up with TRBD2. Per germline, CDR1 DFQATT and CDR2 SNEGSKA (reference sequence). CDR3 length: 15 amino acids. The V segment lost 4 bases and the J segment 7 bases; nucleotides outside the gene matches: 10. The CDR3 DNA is TGCAGTGCTACAGGACTAGCGGGAGTAGTGCGGGAGCAGTACTTC. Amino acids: CSATGLAGVVREQYF.

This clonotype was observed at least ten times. CDR3 coding DNA: TGTGCCAGCAGCTTGGTTGGTAGCGGGAGAGAAGACACCGGGGAGCTGTTTTTT. Protein sequence: CASSLVGSGREDTGELFF. This rearrangement joins TRBV5-6 to TRBJ2-2; TRBD2 aligns across 9 bases. The CDR3 runs 18 residues. V lost 0 bases to trimming and J lost 3 bases; unmatched junction nucleotides: 9. Germline V CDR1 and CDR2: SGHDT, YYEEEE.

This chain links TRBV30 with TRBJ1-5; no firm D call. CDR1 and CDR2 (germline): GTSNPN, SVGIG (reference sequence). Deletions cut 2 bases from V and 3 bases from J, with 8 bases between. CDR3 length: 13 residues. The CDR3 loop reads CAWSPRYNQPQHF. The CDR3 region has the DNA TGTGCCTGGAGTCCGAGGTACAATCAGCCCCAGCATTTT.

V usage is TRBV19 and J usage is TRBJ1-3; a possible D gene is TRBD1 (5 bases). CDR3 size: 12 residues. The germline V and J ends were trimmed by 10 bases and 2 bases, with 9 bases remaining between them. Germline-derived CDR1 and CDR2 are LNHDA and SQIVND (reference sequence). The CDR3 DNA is TGTGCCACCAGGGTAACTGGAAACACCATATATTTT. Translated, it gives CATRVTGNTIYF.

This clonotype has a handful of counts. CDR3 protein: CASSRKGRGTGRYNEQFF. CDR3 DNA sequence: TGTGCCAGCAGTCGTAAAGGGCGAGGGACAGGGAGATACAATGAGCAGTTCTTC. This rearrangement joins TRBV27 to TRBJ2-1; 9 nucleotides line up with TRBD1. The CDR3 sequence is 18 residues long. Germline trimming cut 5 bases from V and 4 bases from J; bases unmatched to any gene: 15. The V gene's germline CDR1 is MNHEY and CDR2 SMNVEV (reference sequence).

The chain's CDR3 is CASSSQGQNYNEQFF. The CDR3 nucleotides read TGTGCCAGCAGCTCTCAGGGGCAGAACTACAATGAGCAGTTCTTC. V is TRBV5-6 and J is TRBJ2-1; a weak D match, TRBD1 (6 bases). Germline CDR1 is SGHDT and CDR2 is YYEEEE. CDR3 size: 15 residues. Trimming stripped 3 bases from V and 3 bases from J, with 13 bases between.

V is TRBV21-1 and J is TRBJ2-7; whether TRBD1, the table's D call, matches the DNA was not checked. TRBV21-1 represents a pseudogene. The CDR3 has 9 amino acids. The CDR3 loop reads CAPGETENF. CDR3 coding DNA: TGTGCCCCCGGGGAAACAGAGAACTTC.

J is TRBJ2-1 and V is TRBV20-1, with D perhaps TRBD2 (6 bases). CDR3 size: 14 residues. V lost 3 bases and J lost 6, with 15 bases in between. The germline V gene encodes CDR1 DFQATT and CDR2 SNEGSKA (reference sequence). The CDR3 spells CSARIRAGINEQFF. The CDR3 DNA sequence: TGCAGTGCTAGGATCAGGGCGGGGATCAATGAGCAGTTCTTC.

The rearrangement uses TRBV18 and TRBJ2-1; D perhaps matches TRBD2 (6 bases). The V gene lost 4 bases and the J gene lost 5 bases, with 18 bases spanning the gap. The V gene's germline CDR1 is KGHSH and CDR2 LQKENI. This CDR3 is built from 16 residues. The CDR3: CASSLSTGTWDNEQFF. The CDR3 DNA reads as TGTGCCAGCTCACTCTCCACCGGGACTTGGGACAATGAGCAGTTCTTC. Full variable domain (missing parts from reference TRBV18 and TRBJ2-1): NAGVMQNPRHLVRRRGQEARLRCSPMKGHSHVYWYRQLPEEGLKFMVYLQKENIIDESGMPKERFSAEFPKEGPSILRIQQVVRGDSAAYFCASSLSTGTWDNEQFFGPGTRLTVL.

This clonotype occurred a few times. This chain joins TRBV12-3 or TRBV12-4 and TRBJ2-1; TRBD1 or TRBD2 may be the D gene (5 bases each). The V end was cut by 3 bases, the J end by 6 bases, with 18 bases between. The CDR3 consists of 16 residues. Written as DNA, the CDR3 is TGTGCCAGCAGTTTTCCCCGCCAGGGAGAAGGCAATGAGCAGTTCTTC. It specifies CASSFPRQGEGNEQFF.

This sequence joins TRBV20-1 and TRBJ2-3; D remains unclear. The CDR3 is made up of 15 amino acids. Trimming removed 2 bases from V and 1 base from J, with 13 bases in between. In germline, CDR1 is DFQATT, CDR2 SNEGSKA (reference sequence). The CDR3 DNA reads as TGCAGTGCTAGAAAGGTGGGCCTCCGCACAGATACGCAGTATTTT. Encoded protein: CSARKVGLRTDTQYF.

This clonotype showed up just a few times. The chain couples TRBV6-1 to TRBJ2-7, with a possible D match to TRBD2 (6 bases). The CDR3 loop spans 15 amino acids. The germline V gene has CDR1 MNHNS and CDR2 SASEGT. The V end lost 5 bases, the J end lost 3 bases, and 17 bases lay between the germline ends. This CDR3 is CASSTAIVGGYEQYF. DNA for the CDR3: TGTGCCAGCAGTACGGCGATTGTCGGGGGCTACGAGCAGTACTTC.

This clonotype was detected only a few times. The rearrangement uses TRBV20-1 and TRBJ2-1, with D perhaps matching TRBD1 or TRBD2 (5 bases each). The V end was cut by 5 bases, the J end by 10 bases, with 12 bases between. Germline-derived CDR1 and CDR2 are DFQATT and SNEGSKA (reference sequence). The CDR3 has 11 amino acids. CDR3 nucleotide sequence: TGCAGTGCTGCGCCTCGGGACGAGCAGTTCTTC. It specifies CSAAPRDEQFF.

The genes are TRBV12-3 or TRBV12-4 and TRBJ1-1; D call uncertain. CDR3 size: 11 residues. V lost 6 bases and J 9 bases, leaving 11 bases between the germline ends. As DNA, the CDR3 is TGTGCCAGCAGCACGTTTACTAAAGCTTTCTTT. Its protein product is CASSTFTKAFF.

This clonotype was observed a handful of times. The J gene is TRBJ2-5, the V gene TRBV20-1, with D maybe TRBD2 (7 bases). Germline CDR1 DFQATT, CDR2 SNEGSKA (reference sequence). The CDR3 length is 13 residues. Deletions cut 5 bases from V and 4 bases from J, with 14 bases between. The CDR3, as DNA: TGCAGTGCTTTTCTTGGGGGGGCAGAGACCCAGTACTTC. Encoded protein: CSAFLGGAETQYF.